These T cell receptor beta chains were read from a single sample in a study of blood T cell repertoires in COVID-19. Sequenced by immunoSEQ multiplex PCR; TCRdb stores in-frame clones only, minus some. The data hold some 130,000 clones, with roughly 89% observed a single time. The sample consisted of PBMCs or T cells enriched from blood (not recorded which). The receptors stem from a man in his forties or fifties who had recovered from COVID-19. Both conserved end residues are part of each CDR3. D genes are given only for firm matches. Expanded clones get a size class; other rows say once, few or many, or leave the size out.

D	V	size	J	CDR3	DNA
.	TRBV7-8	.	TRBJ1-2	CASSADSYSSGYTF	TGTGCCAGCAGCGCAGACAGTTACAGTAGTGGCTACACCTTC
.	TRBV4-1	once	TRBJ1-1	CASSKARGGDAEAFF	TGCGCCAGCAGTAAGGCTAGGGGGGGCGACGCTGAAGCTTTCTTT
.	TRBV5-1	.	TRBJ1-2	CASSLGYRDGYTF	TGCGCCAGCAGCTTGGGATACAGGGATGGCTACACCTTC
.	TRBV6-4	.	TRBJ1-4	CASSSMGETATNEKLFF	TGTGCCAGCTCCTCGATGGGAGAGACCGCAACTAATGAAAAACTGTTTTTT
TRBD1	TRBV27	.	TRBJ2-2	CASSRKTGGYTGELFF	TGTGCCAGCAGTCGAAAAACAGGGGGCTACACCGGGGAGCTGTTTTTT
TRBD1	TRBV4-3	once	TRBJ1-6	CASSGTGDSPLHF	TGCGCCAGCAGCGGGACAGGGGATTCACCCCTCCACTTT
TRBD1	TRBV9	.	TRBJ1-2	CASSVAGQGFGYTF	TGTGCCAGCAGCGTAGCAGGACAGGGGTTTGGCTACACCTTC
.	TRBV7-2	.	TRBJ1-1	CASYFGGNTEAFF	TGTGCCAGCTACTTTGGCGGGAACACTGAAGCTTTCTTT
.	TRBV5-1	.	TRBJ2-5	CASFQGGSQETQYF	TGCGCCAGCTTTCAGGGAGGATCCCAAGAGACCCAGTACTTC
.	TRBV30	few	TRBJ1-6	CAWSVMGRDNSPLHF	TGTGCCTGGAGTGTAATGGGTCGGGATAATTCACCCCTCCACTTT
TRBD2	TRBV3-1/TRBV3-2	.	TRBJ2-3	CASSQGGLAVSTDTQYF	TGTGCCAGCAGCCAAGGGGGACTAGCGGTTAGCACAGATACGCAGTATTTT
TRBD2	TRBV9	.	TRBJ2-6	CASSPQPSGRYGANVLTF	TGTGCCAGCAGCCCCCAGCCTAGCGGGAGGTACGGGGCCAACGTCCTGACTTTC
.	TRBV30	.	TRBJ1-3	CAWSVGPWARGNTIYF	TGTGCCTGGAGTGTAGGTCCCTGGGCCCGGGGAAACACCATATATTTT
.	TRBV12-3/TRBV12-4	.	TRBJ2-1	CASSSGFHNEQFF	TGTGCCAGCAGTAGCGGTTTTCACAATGAGCAGTTCTTC
TRBD1	TRBV27	.	TRBJ2-7	CASSPVPGQGNSYEQYF	TGTGCCAGCAGTCCAGTCCCGGGACAGGGAAACTCCTACGAGCAGTACTTC
.	TRBV25-1	.	TRBJ1-2	CASSGQVWAGGYTF	TGTGCCAGCAGTGGACAGGTCTGGGCTGGGGGCTACACCTTC
.	TRBV7-2	once	TRBJ2-7	CASSPQPGSSGEQYF	TGTGCCAGCAGCCCGCAACCGGGATCCTCAGGCGAGCAGTACTTC
TRBD1	TRBV18	.	TRBJ2-1	CASSPRVGQAYNEQFF	TGTGCCAGCTCACCAAGGGTGGGACAGGCCTACAATGAGCAGTTCTTC
.	TRBV5-1	.	TRBJ1-1	CASSLEAGLSEAFF	TGCGCCAGCAGCTTGGAGGCGGGGTTGAGCGAAGCTTTCTTT
.	TRBV4-3	few	TRBJ1-3	CASSQGGPGHGNTIYF	TGCGCCAGCAGCCAAGGAGGGCCGGGCCATGGAAACACCATATATTTT
TRBD1	TRBV11-2	.	TRBJ2-7	CASSLERGPGYEQYF	TGTGCCAGCAGCTTAGAAAGGGGGCCAGGTTACGAGCAGTACTTC
TRBD1	TRBV27	.	TRBJ2-3	CASSLFGRGQTQYF	TGTGCCAGCAGTTTATTTGGCAGGGGGCAGACGCAGTATTTT
.	TRBV27	.	TRBJ1-2	CASSYQGPANYGYTF	TGTGCCAGCAGTTACCAGGGGCCTGCTAACTATGGCTACACCTTC
TRBD1	TRBV4-3	.	TRBJ1-1	CASSQIGTGNTEAFF	TGCGCCAGCAGCCAAATCGGGACAGGGAACACTGAAGCTTTCTTT
.	TRBV7-2	.	TRBJ1-3	CASSSAGHAGNTIYF	TGTGCCAGCAGCTCGGCAGGGCATGCTGGAAACACCATATATTTT
TRBD1	TRBV28	.	TRBJ1-1	CASTEDRDEAFF	TGTGCCAGCACCGAGGACAGGGATGAAGCTTTCTTT
TRBD1	TRBV5-1	.	TRBJ1-1	CASSRGQGNTEAFF	TGCGCCAGCAGCCGGGGACAGGGTAACACTGAAGCTTTCTTT
TRBD1	TRBV29-1	.	TRBJ1-1	CSVYGTGGERRTEAFF	TGCAGCGTCTACGGGACAGGGGGCGAACGGCGCACTGAAGCTTTCTTT
.	TRBV28	.	TRBJ2-4	CASSLGGRAKNIQYF	TGTGCCAGCAGTTTAGGGGGGAGGGCCAAAAACATTCAGTACTTC
TRBD1	TRBV29-1	.	TRBJ2-5	CSANRDRGQETQYF	TGCAGCGCTAACCGGGACAGGGGCCAAGAGACCCAGTACTTC
.	TRBV6-5	few	TRBJ1-5	CASNPSGFNQPQHF	TGTGCCAGCAACCCTTCAGGGTTCAATCAGCCCCAGCATTTT
.	TRBV12-3/TRBV12-4	once	TRBJ1-5	CASSPRGQPQHF	TGTGCCAGCAGTCCAAGGGGTCAGCCCCAGCATTTT
.	TRBV9	.	TRBJ1-2	CASSQGISVYYGYTF	TGTGCCAGCAGTCAGGGGATATCAGTCTACTATGGCTACACCTTC